The 21 T cell receptor beta chains below all came from one sample that was sequenced in a study of cytomegalovirus exposure and HLA in healthy donors. The PCR used 60 Vbeta and 13 Jbeta primers. Generated by immunoSEQ multiplex PCR, the TCRdb table keeps only in-frame clones and is missing some. The sample holds 160,000 or so clones; approximately 86% are singletons and the top ten take 1.5% to 2%. Sequenced input: PBMCs. The receptor set was obtained from a woman aged 18-29 years in good health and CMV-seronegative.

This clone was observed a few times. The rearrangement links TRBV28 to TRBJ2-1; 8 bases align to TRBD1. From germline, CDR1 is MDHEN and CDR2 SYDVKM. Germline trimming cut 5 bases from V and 8 bases from J; bases unmatched to any gene: 8. CDR3 length: 14 residues. The CDR3 loop is CASSLPTGVDEQFF. The DNA for the CDR3 is TGTGCCAGCAGTCTACCGACAGGGGTAGATGAGCAGTTCTTC.

This sequence joins TRBV28 and TRBJ1-1; 12 bases are a match to TRBD1. Germline V lookup: CDR1 MDHEN, CDR2 SYDVKM. V lost 5 bases, J lost 4 bases, and 11 bases stayed unmatched. The CDR3 is 17 residues long. The CDR3 DNA follows: TGTGCCAGCAGTACAATCGGGACAGGGGGCGCCGGCACTGAAGCTTTCTTT. Translating gives CASSTIGTGGAGTEAFF. Based on the CDR3 plus reference TRBV28 and TRBJ1-1, the full variable domain is DVKVTQSSRYLVKRTGEKVFLECVQDMDHENMFWYRQDPGLGLRLIYFSYDVKMKEKGDIPEGYSVSREKKERFSLILESASTNQTSMYLCASSTIGTGGAGTEAFFGQGTRLTVV.

The chain links TRBV6-1 to TRBJ1-4; 11 nucleotides match TRBD1. Losses at the gene ends were 5 bases for V and 5 bases for J; bases not matched to a gene: 4. Germline CDR1 MNHNS, CDR2 SASEGT. The CDR3 covers 15 residues. CDR3 loop: CASSPGQGANEKLFF. Written as DNA, the CDR3 is TGTGCCAGCAGTCCCGGACAGGGGGCGAATGAAAAACTGTTTTTT.

The chain links TRBV4-1 to TRBJ1-5, with D possibly TRBD1 on 5 matching bases. The length of the CDR3 is 15 residues. Trimming took off 0 bases at V and 6 bases at J, with 12 bases between the two ends. Germline V gives CDR1 MGHRA, CDR2 YSYEKL. As DNA, the CDR3 is TGCGCCAGCAGCCAAGATGCGGATAGGGGTCAGCCCCAGCATTTT. Translating gives CASSQDADRGQPQHF.

This clone was seen just once. The chain recombines TRBV19 with TRBJ2-5; the match to TRBD2 covers 11 bases. CDR1 is LNHDA and CDR2 is SQIVND in the germline V gene (reference sequence). The CDR3 length is 15 residues. Losses at the gene ends were 4 bases for V and 4 bases for J; bases not matched to a gene: 5. CDR3 sequence reads: CASSTTSGKGETQYF. The CDR3 bases are TGTGCCAGTAGTACGACTAGCGGGAAGGGAGAGACCCAGTACTTC.

The chain couples TRBV14 to TRBJ2-7; D might be TRBD2 (6 bases). The CDR3 is made up of 16 amino acids. Germline CDR1 SGHDN, CDR2 FVKESK. The V gene lost 2 bases and the J gene lost 4 bases, with 18 bases spanning the gap. In DNA form, the CDR3 reads TGTGCCAGCAGCCAAAGTATTACAGGACTATTTTACGAGCAGTACTTC. The encoded protein is CASSQSITGLFYEQYF.

The rearrangement uses TRBV28 and TRBJ2-5; 10 bases map to TRBD1. Germline V gene sequence: CDR1 MDHEN, CDR2 SYDVKM. V was clipped by 6 bases and J by 5 bases; unmatched bases: 6. There are 14 residues in the CDR3. The CDR3 DNA reads as TGTGCCAGCAGCCGGACAGGGGGGCTGGAGACCCAGTACTTC. Translated: CASSRTGGLETQYF.

A note on this clone: Germline and junction disagree at one end, which may indicate a read error. The rearrangement uses TRBV6-5 and TRBJ1-2; no definite D call. Germline-derived CDR1 and CDR2 are MNHEY and SVGAGI. The CDR3 extends over 16 amino acids. CDR3 sequence: CASSYSNSPVGLGYPF. In DNA form, the CDR3 reads TGTGCCAGCAGTTACTCGAACAGTCCCGTTGGGCTTGGCTACCCCTTC.

The chain links TRBV28 to TRBJ2-1; possibly TRBD2 for D (6 bases). The CDR3 has 14 amino acids. Germline-derived CDR1 and CDR2 are MDHEN and SYDVKM. The V gene lost 5 bases and the J gene lost 6 bases, with 14 bases spanning the gap. The CDR3 region is CASSKGLLFNEQFF. DNA of the CDR3: TGTGCCAGCAGTAAGGGACTCCTATTCAATGAGCAGTTCTTC.

This chain connects TRBV27 to TRBJ2-7; 8 bases fit TRBD2. The CDR3 has 14 amino acids. Germline V lookup: CDR1 MNHEY, CDR2 SMNVEV (reference sequence). V gave up 4 bases and J gave up 3 bases; unmatched junction bases: 5. CDR3 sequence: CASSWGGTSYEQYF. Here the CDR3 DNA reads TGTGCCAGCAGTTGGGGTGGGACTAGCTACGAGCAGTACTTC.

V and J are TRBV21-1 and TRBJ2-7; TRBD1 is the table's D call, not checked against the DNA. TRBV21-1 is classified as a pseudogene. This CDR3 has 16 amino acids. The CDR3 spells CASSNWASGQAYEQYF. The CDR3 DNA reads as TGTGCCAGCAGCAACTGGGCGTCGGGACAGGCCTACGAGCAGTACTTC.

The rearrangement joins TRBV6-5 to TRBJ1-2; no clear D. Looked up from germline, CDR1 is MNHEY and CDR2 is SVGAGI. Trimming stripped 2 bases from V and 3 bases from J, with 16 bases between. This CDR3 contains 16 residues. In DNA, the CDR3 is TGTGCCAGCAGTTACCACAGTCAGAACAGCTACTATGGCTACACCTTC. Residues: CASSYHSQNSYYGYTF.

This clone was seen a few times. V and J are TRBV5-6 and TRBJ1-1; maybe TRBD1 (6 bases). CDR3 length equals 16 residues. Germline assignment: CDR1 SGHDT and CDR2 YYEEEE. The ends were cut back, 4 bases at V and 4 bases at J, with 20 bases in the middle. As DNA, the CDR3 is TGTGCCAGCAGCCCCCCGCCAGGGGTATTGGGCACTGAAGCTTTCTTT. Protein sequence: CASSPPPGVLGTEAFF.

The chain recombines TRBV5-1 with TRBJ2-7; D uncertain. Per the germline V gene, CDR1 is SGHRS and CDR2 is YFSETQ. V was shortened by 4 bases and J by 2 bases, with 16 bases between the two germline ends. The length of the CDR3 is 15 residues. The CDR3 reads CASSPTVPTTYEQYF. DNA for the CDR3: TGCGCCAGCAGCCCTACAGTACCGACAACCTACGAGCAGTACTTC.

The J gene is TRBJ2-4, the V gene TRBV27; D is perhaps TRBD1 (5 bases). V lost 4 bases, J lost 7 bases, and 5 bases lay in between. Per the germline V gene, CDR1 is MNHEY and CDR2 is SMNVEV (reference sequence). The CDR3 has 11 residues. Here the CDR3 DNA reads TGTGCCAGCAGTTCAGGGAACATTCAGTACTTC. Residues: CASSSGNIQYF.

The V and J genes are TRBV11-2 and TRBJ1-2, with D maybe TRBD1 (5 bases). The V end was cut by 0 bases, the J end by 3 bases, with 17 bases between. From germline, CDR1 is SGHAT and CDR2 FQNNGV. This CDR3 is 17 amino acids long. In DNA form, the CDR3 reads TGTGCCAGCAGCTTAGACGGTTTTGGGGCAGGGTACTATGGCTACACCTTC. This sequence encodes CASSLDGFGAGYYGYTF.

Only one count was recorded for this clone. V usage is TRBV5-1 and J usage is TRBJ2-7; the match to TRBD2 covers 14 bases. V gave up 5 bases and J gave up 3 bases; unmatched junction bases: 4. The CDR3 extends over 15 amino acids. Germline V gives CDR1 SGHRS, CDR2 YFSETQ. Here the CDR3 reads CASRYGTSGGYEQYF. CDR3 DNA: TGCGCCAGCAGGTATGGGACTAGCGGGGGCTACGAGCAGTACTTC.

The chain employs TRBV5-1 and TRBJ2-3; TRBD2 matches at 10 bases. Germline V gene lookup returns CDR1 SGHRS and CDR2 YFSETQ. The CDR3 spans 15 residues. V lost 4 bases, J lost 4 bases, and 6 bases stayed unmatched. Written as DNA, the CDR3 is TGCGCCAGCAGCCGGGCTAGCGGGGGCGCAGATACGCAGTATTTT. The encoded protein is CASSRASGGADTQYF.

V is TRBV10-1 and J is TRBJ1-2; tentative D call: TRBD1 (5 bases). CDR1 is WNHNN, CDR2 SYGVQD, per germline (reference sequence). Deletions cut 6 bases from V and 3 bases from J, with 11 bases between. The CDR3 totals 13 residues. CDR3 in DNA: TGCGCCAGCAGCGGACAACCCGACTATGGCTACACCTTC. The encoded protein is CASSGQPDYGYTF.

The chain uses TRBV7-6 and TRBJ1-2; D is perhaps TRBD1 (5 bases). The CDR3 loop spans 15 amino acids. V was pared by 2 bases and J by 1 base, with 11 bases between. CDR1 SGHVS and CDR2 FNYEAQ come from the germline V gene. CDR3 loop: CASSLTGTGNYGYTF. In nucleotides, the CDR3 is TGTGCCAGCAGCTTAACAGGCACCGGTAACTATGGCTACACCTTC.

The rearrangement uses TRBV19 and TRBJ2-3; TRBD1 agrees at 8 bases. The CDR3 is 13 residues long. V was clipped by 7 bases and J by 3 bases; unmatched bases: 3. Germline V CDR1 and CDR2: LNHDA, SQIVND (reference sequence). CDR3 region: CASTQGATDTQYF. CDR3 DNA: TGTGCCAGTACCCAGGGGGCAACAGATACGCAGTATTTT.